This is a list of T cell receptor beta chains from one sample in a study of OX40 agonist ivuxolimab in advanced cancers. The repertoire was sequenced with immunoSEQ multiplex PCR; TCRdb's copy has only in-frame clones and lacks some. The data show more than 80,000 clones, 75% to 95% seen once. The starting material was CD4+ or CD8+ T cells sorted from blood, obtained in a trial of the OX40 agonist ivuxolimab. These TCRs come from an adult with an advanced solid tumor such as melanoma, head and neck, liver or kidney cancer. The CDR3 runs from the conserved cysteine through the conserved F or W. D genes are given only for firm matches.

CASSGTGGEYEQYF	TGTGCCAGCAGCGGGACAGGGGGCGAATACGAGCAGTACTTC	TRBV2	TRBD1	TRBJ2-7
CASSFNEGATDEQFF	TGTGCCAGCAGCTTCAACGAGGGGGCAACGGATGAGCAGTTCTTC	TRBV7-9	TRBD1	TRBJ2-1
CASSETSGSLQYF	TGTGCCAGCAGTGAAACTAGCGGGAGTTTGCAGTATTTT	TRBV6-4	TRBD2	TRBJ2-3
CASSPTKVYEQYF	TGTGCCAGCAGCCCCACCAAGGTCTACGAGCAGTACTTC	TRBV11-2	NA	TRBJ2-7
CASSLGGTGGGNEQFF	TGCGCCAGCAGCTTGGGAGGGACAGGGGGCGGGAATGAGCAGTTCTTC	TRBV5-1	TRBD1	TRBJ2-1
CASSRTGTSGYNEQFF	TGTGCCAGCAGTAGGACCGGGACTAGCGGCTACAATGAGCAGTTCTTC	TRBV28	TRBD2	TRBJ2-1
CASRKTGSGTEAFF	TGTGCCAGCAGAAAAACAGGGAGCGGAACTGAAGCTTTCTTT	TRBV25-1	NA	TRBJ1-1
CAISEGGIYEQYF	TGTGCCATCAGTGAGGGGGGGATCTACGAGCAGTACTTC	TRBV10-3	NA	TRBJ2-7
CASSGSGTRSNEQFF	TGCGCCAGCAGCGGATCCGGGACTAGATCGAATGAGCAGTTCTTC	TRBV5-1	TRBD2	TRBJ2-1
CASSPDSPPSVNEQFF	TGTGCCAGCAGCCCCGACTCCCCGCCCTCGGTGAATGAGCAGTTCTTC	TRBV5-4	NA	TRBJ2-1
CASSLMGGGANVLTF	TGTGCCAGCAGCTTAATGGGTGGTGGGGCCAACGTCCTGACTTTC	TRBV7-2	NA	TRBJ2-6
CASSQGAGGNYEQYF	TGCGCCAGCAGCCAAGGGGCAGGGGGGAATTACGAGCAGTACTTC	TRBV4-3	NA	TRBJ2-7
CASSLYSGRSYEQYF	TGTGCCAGCAGTTTATATAGCGGGAGGTCCTACGAGCAGTACTTC	TRBV27	TRBD2	TRBJ2-7
CASSQEGGGGLEQYF	TGCGCCAGCAGCCAAGAGGGGGGCGGAGGGCTCGAGCAGTACTTC	TRBV4-1	NA	TRBJ2-7